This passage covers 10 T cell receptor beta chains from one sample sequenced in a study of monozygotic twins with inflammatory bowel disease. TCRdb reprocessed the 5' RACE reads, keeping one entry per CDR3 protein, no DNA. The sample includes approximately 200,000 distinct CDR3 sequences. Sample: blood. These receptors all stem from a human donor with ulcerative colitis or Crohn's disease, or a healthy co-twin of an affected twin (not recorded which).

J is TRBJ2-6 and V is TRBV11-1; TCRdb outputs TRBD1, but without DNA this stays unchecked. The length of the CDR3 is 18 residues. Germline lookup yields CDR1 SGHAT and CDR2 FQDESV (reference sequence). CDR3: CASSLIRDSLTGANVLTF.

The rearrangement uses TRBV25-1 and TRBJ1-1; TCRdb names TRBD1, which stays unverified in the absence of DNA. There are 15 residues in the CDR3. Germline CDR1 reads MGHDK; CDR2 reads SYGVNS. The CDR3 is CASSARVDRDTEAFF.

CDR3 loop: CAWVNPRVLTEAFF. The genes are TRBV30 and TRBJ1-1. Germline CDR1 GTSNPN, CDR2 SVGIG (reference sequence). CDR3 length: 14 residues.

The CDR3 here is CSAHRDRALEGYTF. The rearrangement uses TRBV20-1 and TRBJ1-2; TCRdb reports TRBD1, a call that lacks DNA to check it against. This CDR3 is 14 amino acids long. Looked up from germline, CDR1 is DFQATT and CDR2 is SNEGSKA (reference sequence).

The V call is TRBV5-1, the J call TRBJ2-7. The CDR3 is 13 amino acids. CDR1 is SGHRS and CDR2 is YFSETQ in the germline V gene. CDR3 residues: CASSLASGYEQYF. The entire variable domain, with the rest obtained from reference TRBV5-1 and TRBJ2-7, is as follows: KAGVTQTPRYLIKTRGQQVTLSCSPISGHRSVSWYQQTPGQGLQFLFEYFSETQRNKGNFPGRFSGRQFSNSRSEMNVSTLELGDSALYLCASSLASGYEQYFGPGTRLTVT.

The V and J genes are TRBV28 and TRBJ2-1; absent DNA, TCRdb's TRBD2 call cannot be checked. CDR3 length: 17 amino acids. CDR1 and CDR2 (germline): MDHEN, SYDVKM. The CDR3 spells CASSPHPGRARYNEQFF.

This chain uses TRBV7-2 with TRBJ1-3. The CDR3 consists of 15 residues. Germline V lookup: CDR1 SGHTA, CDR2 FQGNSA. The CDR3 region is CASSMDLGRRNTIYF.

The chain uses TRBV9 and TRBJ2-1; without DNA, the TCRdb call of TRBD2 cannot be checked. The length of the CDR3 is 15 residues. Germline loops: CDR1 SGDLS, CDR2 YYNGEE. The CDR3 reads CASSGRDSTPPEQFF.

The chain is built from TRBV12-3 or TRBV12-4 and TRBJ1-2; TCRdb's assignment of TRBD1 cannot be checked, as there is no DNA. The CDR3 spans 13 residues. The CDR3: CASSWDRDYGYTF.

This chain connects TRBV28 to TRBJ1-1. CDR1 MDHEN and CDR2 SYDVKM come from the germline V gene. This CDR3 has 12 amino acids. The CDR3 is CASSLAVPEAFF.